What follows are 18 T cell receptor beta chains derived from one specimen sequenced in a study of CD8+CD57+ T cells in acquired aplastic anemia. Individuals selected for sequencing had exhibited CD8+CD57+ cell expansion on flow cytometry. Genomic DNA templated the TCR beta VDJ and CDR3 profiling. TCRdb passed the reads through MiXCR, listing each CDR3 protein once. Here the sample spans roughly 98,000 distinct CDR3 sequences, around 70% being singletons. The source material was sorted CD4+, CD8+, or CD8+CD57+ T cells (not recorded which) from PBMCs. The receptors originated from a human donor with aplastic anemia.

The rearrangement uses TRBV29-1 and TRBJ2-5; possible D gene TRBD1, 5 bases. The V end was cut by 3 bases, the J end by 5 bases, with 16 bases between. This CDR3 comprises 14 residues. Looked up from germline, CDR1 is SQVTM and CDR2 is ANQGSEA. This CDR3 reads CSVDGQGVYETQYF. The CDR3 DNA follows: TGCAGCGTTGATGGGCAGGGCGTTTACGAGACCCAGTACTTC.

This clonotype was found a few times. CDR3 DNA: TGTGCCACCAGTGATACAGGCCAAAATCAGCCCCAGCATTTT. It translates to CATSDTGQNQPQHF. This chain connects TRBV24-1 to TRBJ1-5; maybe TRBD1 (5 bases). This CDR3 region has 14 residues. The germline V and J ends were trimmed by 3 bases and 4 bases, with 9 bases remaining between them. The germline V gene has CDR1 KGHDR and CDR2 SFDVKD.

The chain carries TRBV19 and TRBJ1-4; maybe TRBD1 (6 bases). The ends were cut back, 9 bases at V and 4 bases at J, with 12 bases in the middle. The CDR3 has 13 amino acids. From germline, CDR1 is LNHDA and CDR2 SQIVND (reference sequence). The CDR3 DNA reads as TGTGCCAGCCGGGACATCGATAATGAAAAACTGTTTTTT. Translated, it gives CASRDIDNEKLFF. Based on the CDR3 plus reference TRBV19 and TRBJ1-4, the full variable domain is DGGITQSPKYLFRKEGQNVTLSCEQNLNHDAMYWYRQDPGQGLRLIYYSQIVNDFQKGDIAEGYSVSREKKESFPLTVTSAQKNPTAFYLCASRDIDNEKLFFGSGTQLSVL.

The rearrangement joins TRBV27 to TRBJ2-2; D not resolved. The V end lost 5 bases, the J end lost 1 base, and 2 bases lay between the germline ends. CDR3 length: 12 amino acids. Germline V gives CDR1 MNHEY, CDR2 SMNVEV (reference sequence). CDR3 region: CASSMNTGELFF. Written as DNA, the CDR3 is TGTGCCAGCAGTATGAACACCGGGGAGCTGTTTTTT.

This clonotype was seen only a few times. The rearrangement links TRBV19 to TRBJ2-5; the match to TRBD2 covers 8 bases. The CDR3 is 15 residues long. The germline gives CDR1 LNHDA, CDR2 SQIVND (reference sequence). The ends lost 5 bases at V and 5 bases at J; junction bases unmatched: 10. This CDR3 reads CASSESGGTRETQYF. The CDR3 DNA is TGTGCCAGTAGTGAGTCTGGAGGGACTAGGGAGACCCAGTACTTC.

This chain links TRBV29-1 with TRBJ2-7; D may be TRBD2 (5 bases). The V gene lost 6 bases and the J gene lost 1 base, with 19 bases spanning the gap. Germline CDR1 SQVTM, CDR2 ANQGSEA. The CDR3 runs 15 residues. CDR3 DNA: TGCAGCGTGCTCACGGTTGGGGAGCAATCCTACGAGCAGTACTTC. As protein: CSVLTVGEQSYEQYF.

The chain is built from TRBV6-1 and TRBJ1-5; 9 bases line up with TRBD1. The CDR3 contains 15 residues. From germline, CDR1 is MNHNS and CDR2 SASEGT. V shed 1 base, J shed 6 bases, and the junction held 4 bases outside the gene matches. This CDR3 reads CASSEEGTGSQPQHF. CDR3 nucleotide sequence: TGTGCCAGCAGTGAAGAGGGGACAGGGAGTCAGCCCCAGCATTTT.

The chain carries TRBV20-1 and TRBJ1-2; D possibly corresponds to TRBD1 (6 bases). Germline V gene lookup returns CDR1 DFQATT and CDR2 SNEGSKA (reference sequence). This CDR3 has 14 amino acids. V was shortened by 4 bases and J by 8 bases, with 20 bases between the two germline ends. CDR3 residues: CSANSGQNEMGYTF. The CDR3 bases are TGCAGTGCTAATAGTGGACAGAACGAGATGGGCTACACCTTC.

This chain links TRBV28 with TRBJ2-7; TRBD1 aligns across 9 bases. The CDR3 consists of 16 residues. In germline, CDR1 is MDHEN, CDR2 SYDVKM. Trimming took 5 bases from V and 2 from J; bases not matched to a gene: 10. The CDR3, as DNA: TGTGCCAGCAGTCGACCGGGACAGGGCCGAACCTACGAGCAGTACTTC. This gives the protein CASSRPGQGRTYEQYF. Combining the CDR3 with reference TRBV28 and TRBJ2-7 gives the whole variable domain DVKVTQSSRYLVKRTGEKVFLECVQDMDHENMFWYRQDPGLGLRLIYFSYDVKMKEKGDIPEGYSVSREKKERFSLILESASTNQTSMYLCASSRPGQGRTYEQYFGPGTRLTVT.

This clonotype was counted ten times or more. The chain couples TRBV19 to TRBJ2-7; 9 nucleotides agree with TRBD1. The germline CDR1 and CDR2 sequences are LNHDA and SQIVND (reference sequence). The CDR3 has 15 amino acids. Losses at the gene ends were 5 bases for V and 6 bases for J; bases not matched to a gene: 11. CDR3 bases: TGTGCCAGTAGTGTCATTCTTACAGGGGGCGGCGAGCAGTACTTC. Translating gives CASSVILTGGGEQYF.

This clonotype was observed a few times. The rearrangement uses TRBV7-2 and TRBJ2-5, with TRBD2 matching 7 bases. CDR3 size: 14 residues. Germline-derived CDR1 and CDR2 are SGHTA and FQGNSA. J lost 3 bases, V lost 5 bases, and 6 bases had no gene match. CDR3 DNA: TGTGCCAGCAGCCCGCTAGCGGATGAAGAGACCCAGTACTTC. Translating it yields CASSPLADEETQYF. The whole variable domain, filled in from reference TRBV7-2 and TRBJ2-5, reads GAGVSQSPSNKVTEKGKDVELRCDPISGHTALYWYRQSLGQGLEFLIYFQGNSAPDKSGLPSDRFSAERTGGSVSTLTIQRTQQEDSAVYLCASSPLADEETQYFGPGTRLLVL.

The chain employs TRBV19 and TRBJ1-1; possibly TRBD1 for D (5 bases). The CDR3 totals 15 residues. Germline values: CDR1 LNHDA, CDR2 SQIVND (reference sequence). V was shortened by 8 bases and J by 0 bases, with 16 bases between the two germline ends. CDR3 bases: TGTGCCAGTGGGTACCTCAGACAGATGAACACTGAAGCTTTCTTT. It codes for CASGYLRQMNTEAFF.

The V and J genes are TRBV7-9 and TRBJ1-2; D not resolved. Trimming pared 1 base from V and 7 bases from J, leaving 7 bases between. In germline, CDR1 is SEHNR, CDR2 FQNEAQ (reference sequence). The CDR3 length is 12 residues. CDR3: CASSLGPPGYTF. CDR3 nucleotide sequence: TGTGCCAGCAGCTTAGGCCCACCTGGCTACACCTTC.

The chain uses TRBV19 and TRBJ1-6, with a tentative D call TRBD1 (6 bases). Per the germline V gene, CDR1 is LNHDA and CDR2 is SQIVND (reference sequence). V lost 6 bases, J lost 6 bases, and 9 bases lay in between. This CDR3 contains 13 residues. The CDR3 loop reads CASSRGPNSPLHF. The CDR3 bases are TGTGCCAGTAGCAGGGGACCTAATTCACCCCTCCACTTT.

The chain uses TRBV6-5 and TRBJ1-2; D is unclear. V was clipped by 0 bases and J by 5 bases, with 16 bases between them. Germline CDR1 MNHEY, CDR2 SVGAGI. CDR3 length: 16 residues. The CDR3 is CASSYSYQQLPYGYTF. CDR3 nucleotide sequence: TGTGCCAGCAGTTACTCTTATCAGCAGCTCCCTTATGGCTACACCTTC.

This chain joins TRBV4-1 and TRBJ2-7; 7 bases map to TRBD1. This CDR3 contains 16 residues. With V trimmed by 3 bases and J by 0 bases, 8 bases remained unmatched. Germline V gene lookup returns CDR1 MGHRA and CDR2 YSYEKL. The CDR3 protein is CASSHRTGSNSYEQYF. The CDR3 region has the DNA TGCGCCAGCAGCCATCGGACAGGTTCTAACTCCTACGAGCAGTACTTC.

Here the CDR3 DNA reads TGCAGTGCTAGGGGGACTAGCGGGAGTACCGCAGATACGCAGTATTTT. Its protein product is CSARGTSGSTADTQYF. V usage is TRBV20-1 and J usage is TRBJ2-3; 14 bases are a match to TRBD2. V dropped 3 bases and J dropped 4; count of bases not matched to a gene: 6. Germline V gene data show CDR1 as DFQATT and CDR2 as SNEGSKA (reference sequence). This CDR3 is 16 amino acids long.

This clonotype came up once. The rearrangement uses TRBV2 and TRBJ2-7, with a tentative D call TRBD1 (5 bases). CDR1 is SNHLY, CDR2 FYNNEI, per germline. The V and J ends lost 6 bases and 4 bases respectively, with 16 bases between them. This CDR3 contains 14 residues. This chain's CDR3 is CASSPTTSGYEQYF. CDR3 DNA: TGTGCCAGCAGCCCGACCACATCAGGGTACGAGCAGTACTTC. Complete variable domain (other parts from reference TRBV2 and TRBJ2-7): EPEVTQTPSHQVTQMGQEVILRCVPISNHLYFYWYRQILGQKVEFLVSFYNNEISEKSEIFDDQFSVERPDGSNFTLKIRSTKLEDSAMYFCASSPTTSGYEQYFGPGTRLTVT.